This T cell receptor beta chain originates from a study of blood T cells in healthy people across ages. The study's findings and limits: Compared with aged donors, long-lived donors showed fewer expanded clones, suggesting selection. Per million T cells, the diversity of TCR beta decreased roughly linearly as age advanced.

From germline, CDR1 is SQVTM and CDR2 ANQGSEA. The CDR3 loop spans 12 amino acids. V lost 3 bases and J lost 4, with 10 bases in between. A J-beta primer mix and a sample-barcoded 5' primer were used in a second PCR of roughly 6 to 12 cycles. Paired-end reads containing CDR3 totaled no fewer than 2.5 million for each sample. A single record per CDR3 protein comes from TCRdb applying MiXCR to the 5' RACE reads. This table has roughly 1,700,000 distinct CDR3 sequences, approximately 30% appearing once. This clonotype was seen repeatedly, ten times or more. Antigen specificity is unknown. The source of this sequence is a woman aged 30 to 39 in good health. The J gene is TRBJ2-7, the V gene TRBV29-1, with D possibly being TRBD2 (6 bases). Sequenced sample: blood. The CDR3 loop is CSVDGGTYEQYF. The CDR3 DNA follows: TGCAGCGTTGATGGGGGGACGTACGAGCAGTACTTC.